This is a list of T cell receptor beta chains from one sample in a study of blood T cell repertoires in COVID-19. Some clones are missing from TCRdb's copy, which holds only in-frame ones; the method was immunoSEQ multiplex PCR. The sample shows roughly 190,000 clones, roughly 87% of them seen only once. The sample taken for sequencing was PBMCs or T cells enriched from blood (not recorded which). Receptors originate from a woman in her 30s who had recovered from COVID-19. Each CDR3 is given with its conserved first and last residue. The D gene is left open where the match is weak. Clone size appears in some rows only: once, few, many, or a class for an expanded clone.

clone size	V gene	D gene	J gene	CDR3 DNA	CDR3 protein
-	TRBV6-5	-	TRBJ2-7	TGTGCCAGCAGCTACCAGCGCCCGGGGACCTACGAGCAGTACTTC	CASSYQRPGTYEQYF
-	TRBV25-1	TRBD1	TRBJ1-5	TGTGCCAGCAGTGGGTCTCCCACAGGGGGCAGAGGGAATCAGCCCCAGCATTTT	CASSGSPTGGRGNQPQHF
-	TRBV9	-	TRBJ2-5	TGTGCCAGCAGCGTAGCGGGGGAGACCCAGTACTTC	CASSVAGETQYF
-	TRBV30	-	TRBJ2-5	TGTGCCTGGAACAGTGAAGAGACCCAGTACTTC	CAWNSEETQYF
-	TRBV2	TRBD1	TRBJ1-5	TGTGCCAGTAGACAGGGGGCGAACAATCAGCCCCAGCATTTT	CASRQGANNQPQHF
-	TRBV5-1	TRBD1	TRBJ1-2	TGCGCCAGCAGCTCGGAGGGGGCTACTAACTATGGCTACACCTTC	CASSSEGATNYGYTF
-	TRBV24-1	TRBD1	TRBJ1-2	TGTGCCACCAGTGGACAGGGGAGCTATGGCTACACCTTC	CATSGQGSYGYTF
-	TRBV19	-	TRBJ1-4	TGTGCCAGTAGTATGAGAGAGCGAGGCGAAAAACTGTTTTTT	CASSMRERGEKLFF
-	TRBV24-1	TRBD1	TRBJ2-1	TGTGCCACCAGTGGAGTCGGACAGGGGGCCTACAATGAGCAGTTCTTC	CATSGVGQGAYNEQFF
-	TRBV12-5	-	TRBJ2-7	TGTGCTAGTGGTTTGGGTCTTACCGGGGAGCAGTACTTC	CASGLGLTGEQYF
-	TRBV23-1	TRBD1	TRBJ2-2	TGCGCCAGCAGCTGGGGGCACAGGGGGCGCGACACCGGGGAGCTGTTTTTT	CASSWGHRGRDTGELFF
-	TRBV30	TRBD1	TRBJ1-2	TGTGCCTGGAGTGTAGGGACAGGGATAGATGGCTACACCTTC	CAWSVGTGIDGYTF
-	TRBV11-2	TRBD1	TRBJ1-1	TGTGCCAGCAGCCAGGGGGAACGTGCGAAGGCTTTCTTT	CASSQGERAKAFF
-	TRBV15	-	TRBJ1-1	TGTGCCACCAGGAGATCGGGACAATTGAACACTGAAGCTTTCTTT	CATRRSGQLNTEAFF
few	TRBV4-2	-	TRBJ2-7	TGTGCCAGCAGCCAATATGGGGAAACAGGGAGTTTCTACGAGCAGTACTTC	CASSQYGETGSFYEQYF
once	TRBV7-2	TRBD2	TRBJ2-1	TGTGCCAGCAGCTTAGGCGGGAGACCCTACAATGAGCAGTTCTTC	CASSLGGRPYNEQFF
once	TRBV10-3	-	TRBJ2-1	TGTGCCATCAGCGTAAACAATGAGCAGTTCTTC	CAISVNNEQFF
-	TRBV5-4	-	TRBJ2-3	TGTGCCAGCAGGTCTAGCACAGATACGCAGTATTTT	CASRSSTDTQYF
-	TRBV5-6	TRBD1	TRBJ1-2	TGTGCCAGCAGCTTGGCCCAGGGGGAGGGCTACACCTTC	CASSLAQGEGYTF
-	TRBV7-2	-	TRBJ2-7	TGTGCCAGCACCCAGGGATACGAGCAGTACTTC	CASTQGYEQYF